The sequence of this T cell receptor (beta chain) was determined in a study of radiotherapy plus CTLA-4 blockade in lung cancer. Study-wide points: Tumor-origin TCR clones grew in blood after radiotherapy plus ipilimumab. Reportedly, early blood T cell clone dynamics best predicted response, with interferon-beta.

CDR3 length: 13 residues. Trimming stripped 6 bases from V and 4 bases from J, with 12 bases between. Germline CDR1 and CDR2: SGHVS and FNYEAQ. The data were produced by immunoSEQ multiplex PCR, yet TCRdb's version contains in-frame clones alone and is incomplete. The sample has tens of thousands of clones, about 88% seen once. A remark on this clone: Its antigen is still unknown. The same CDR3 arises from other DNA sequences in this sample as well.

J is TRBJ1-1 and V is TRBV7-6, with D hard to call. The sample in question was peripheral blood, obtained from a patient treated with radiotherapy plus ipilimumab. This clonotype was sampled from a human donor with non-small cell lung cancer who had stable disease on radiotherapy plus ipilimumab. CDR3 DNA sequence: TGTGCCAGCAGTCAGAAGGGCGGCACTGAAGCTTTCTTT. This translates into CASSQKGGTEAFF.